This entry lists 14 T cell receptor beta chains sequenced from one sample in a study of CXCR3-negative and CXCR3-positive naive CD8 T cells. UMI labels and 5' RACE were used to prepare the TRB cDNA libraries. TCRdb reprocessed the 5' RACE reads and stores each CDR3 protein as one record, lacking DNA. Its table lists roughly 56,000 distinct CDR3 sequences. The sequencing sample was made of naive CXCR3- CD8+ T cells from blood. The subset here: CD45RO-CCR7+CD27+CD95- naive CD8+ T cells lacking CXCR3 (TNR3-). Receptor source: a human donor in good health. Some clones in this sample may be carry-over from other donors' samples.

The chain employs TRBV6-5 and TRBJ2-3; TCRdb names TRBD1, which stays unverified in the absence of DNA. CDR1 MNHEY and CDR2 SVGAGI come from the germline V gene. The CDR3 is made up of 17 amino acids. Here the CDR3 reads CASSYGLDRGLTDTQYF.

The V call is TRBV29-1, the J call TRBJ2-3; TCRdb lists TRBD2, though no DNA is available to test this call. Looked up from germline, CDR1 is SQVTM and CDR2 is ANQGSEA. The CDR3 length is 14 residues. This CDR3 is CSVDRLAGTDTQYF.

V and J are TRBV6-2 or TRBV6-3 and TRBJ2-5; TCRdb gives TRBD1 as the D gene, but with no DNA this cannot be confirmed. CDR1 and CDR2 (germline): MNHEY, SVGEGT. This CDR3 region has 17 residues. CDR3: CASRDLRDEILGETQYF.

The chain couples TRBV12-3 or TRBV12-4 to TRBJ1-5; there is no DNA to check the TCRdb D call of TRBD1. The CDR3 is 17 amino acids. The CDR3 loop reads CASSNKTQGIGNQPQHF.

The rearrangement uses TRBV29-1 and TRBJ2-2; the D gene TCRdb calls, TRBD2, cannot be checked with no DNA. The CDR3 consists of 16 residues. Germline CDR1 reads SQVTM; CDR2 reads ANQGSEA. Here the CDR3 reads CSVVMGLAGNTGELFF.

The rearrangement links TRBV7-9 to TRBJ2-1; TCRdb reports TRBD1, a call that lacks DNA to check it against. The germline gives CDR1 SEHNR, CDR2 FQNEAQ (reference sequence). CDR3 length: 19 amino acids. CDR3 region: CASSFPPRTGDSSYNEQFF.

The genes are TRBV7-2 and TRBJ1-2; TCRdb lists TRBD1, though no DNA is available to test this call. CDR3 length equals 17 residues. Germline V CDR1 and CDR2: SGHTA, FQGNSA. CDR3 in amino acids: CASSERYGTGAFGGYTF.

V gene TRBV29-1 combines with J gene TRBJ2-7; the TCRdb D gene call, TRBD1, has no DNA to confirm it. The length of the CDR3 is 13 residues. Germline assignment: CDR1 SQVTM and CDR2 ANQGSEA. This chain's CDR3 is CSVGQGPSYEQYF.

The genes are TRBV4-3 and TRBJ2-3; TCRdb selects TRBD2, and the lack of DNA leaves this call unchecked. This CDR3 has 18 residues. The germline gives CDR1 LGHNA, CDR2 YSLEER. CDR3 residues: CASSQDGVAGGPGYTQYF.

The rearrangement links TRBV4-3 to TRBJ2-1; TCRdb's assignment of TRBD1 cannot be checked, as there is no DNA. The CDR3 consists of 18 residues. Germline CDR1 LGHNA, CDR2 YSLEER. The CDR3 spells CASSQDRYGDSSYNEQFF.

V is TRBV29-1 and J is TRBJ1-5; lacking DNA, the TRBD1 call made by TCRdb goes unchecked. There are 13 residues in the CDR3. The germline V gene encodes CDR1 SQVTM and CDR2 ANQGSEA. This chain's CDR3 is CSAWTGGNQPQHF.

The V call is TRBV7-9, the J call TRBJ1-2; TCRdb reports TRBD1, a call that lacks DNA to check it against. Germline assignment: CDR1 SEHNR and CDR2 FQNEAQ (reference sequence). CDR3 length: 13 residues. Here the CDR3 reads CTSSLEAGDGYTF.

This chain connects TRBV5-1 to TRBJ2-1; with no DNA, the TCRdb D assignment of TRBD2 cannot be verified. Germline CDR1 SGHRS, CDR2 YFSETQ. CDR3 length: 15 residues. CDR3 region: CASSTGLAAYNEQFF.

The genes are TRBV27 and TRBJ2-1. Per germline, CDR1 MNHEY and CDR2 SMNVEV (reference sequence). There are 14 residues in the CDR3. The CDR3 sequence: CASSLWTESNEQFF.